The clone carrying this T cell receptor beta chain was counted only a few times. V lost 7 bases and J lost 6, with 16 bases in between. Per germline, CDR1 SNHLY and CDR2 FYNNEI. The CDR3 loop spans 14 amino acids. 5'RACE with 10-nucleotide random UMIs produced the cDNA. TCRdb re-analysed the 5' RACE reads in MiXCR, keeping a single row per CDR3 protein. The sample records around 25,000 distinct CDR3 sequences, 13% being singletons. This entry belongs to a study of neurological immune-mediated disorders. The sequenced sample was PBMCs. This receptor was identified in a woman aged 40 to 50 with HTLV-1-associated myelopathy (HAM/TSP). This chain connects TRBV2 to TRBJ2-1, with D maybe TRBD2 (6 bases). CDR3 region: CASILGTPRNEQFF. The DNA for the CDR3 is TGTGCCAGCATTCTCGGGACTCCTCGCAATGAGCAGTTCTTC.